This T cell receptor beta chain was profiled in a study of blood T cell repertoires in COVID-19. Per germline, CDR1 SGHRS and CDR2 YFSETQ. J gave up 4 bases and V 4 bases, and 6 bases lay outside the gene matches. The CDR3 contains 15 residues. Patients of the Seattle cohort, enrolled during active infection, were followed longitudinally. Measured with immunoSEQ multiplex PCR; TCRdb has only the in-frame clones, and not every one. The sample has 150,000 to 160,000 clones, roughly 88% seen once. The chain joins TRBV5-1 to TRBJ1-3; TRBD1 agrees at 9 bases. Sequencing was done on a sample of peripheral blood. The sequence was obtained from a man aged 55 to 70 with COVID-19, enrolled during active disease. CDR3 DNA: TGCGCCAGCAGCCCCGGGACAGGGACGGGAAACACCATATATTTT. Translating it yields CASSPGTGTGNTIYF.